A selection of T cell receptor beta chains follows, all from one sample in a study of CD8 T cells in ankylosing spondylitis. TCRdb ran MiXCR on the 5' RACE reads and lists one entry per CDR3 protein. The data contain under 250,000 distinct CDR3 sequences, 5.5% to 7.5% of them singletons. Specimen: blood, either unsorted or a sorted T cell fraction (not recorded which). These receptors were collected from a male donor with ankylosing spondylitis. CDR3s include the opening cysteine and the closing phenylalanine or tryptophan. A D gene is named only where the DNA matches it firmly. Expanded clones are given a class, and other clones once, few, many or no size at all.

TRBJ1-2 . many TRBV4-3 CASSQDPSNYGYTF TGCGCCAGCAGCCAAGATCCCTCCAACTATGGCTACACCTTC
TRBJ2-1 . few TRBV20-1 CSAGTGAYNEQFF TGCAGTGCAGGGACCGGGGCCTACAATGAGCAGTTCTTC
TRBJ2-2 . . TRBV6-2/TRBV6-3 CASSRESVTGELFF TGTGCCAGCAGCCGGGAGTCGGTCACCGGGGAGCTGTTTTTT
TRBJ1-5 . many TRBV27 CASSLWGRANQPQHF TGTGCCAGCAGTTTATGGGGCAGAGCCAATCAGCCCCAGCATTTT
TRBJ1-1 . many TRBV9 CASSPSDSEAFF TGTGCCAGCAGCCCTTCCGATTCTGAAGCTTTCTTT
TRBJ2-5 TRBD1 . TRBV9 CASSVTGGQETQYF TGTGCCAGCAGCGTAACAGGGGGCCAAGAGACCCAGTACTTC
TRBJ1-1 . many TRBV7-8 CASSLEWGTEAFF TGTGCCAGCAGCTTAGAGTGGGGCACTGAAGCTTTCTTT
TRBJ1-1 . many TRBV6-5 CASTSGTLEAFF TGTGCCAGCACCTCCGGGACGCTCGAAGCTTTCTTT
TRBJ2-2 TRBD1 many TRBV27 CASIGTGSFTGELFF TGTGCCAGCATCGGGACAGGGAGTTTCACCGGGGAGCTGTTTTTT
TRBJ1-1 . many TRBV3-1 CASSQSNSEGAFF TGTGCCAGCAGCCAATCGAACAGCGAGGGAGCTTTCTTT
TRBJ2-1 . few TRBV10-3 CAISGAPSYNEQFF TGTGCCATTAGCGGCGCTCCCTCCTACAATGAGCAGTTCTTC
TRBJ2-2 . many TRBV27 CASSLEGTGLTGELFF TGTGCCAGCAGTTTGGAAGGGACGGGGCTGACTGGGGAGCTGTTTTTT
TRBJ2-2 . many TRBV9 CASSVNPLVRQEDTGELFF TGTGCCAGCAGCGTAAACCCCCTCGTTCGGCAGGAGGACACCGGGGAGCTGTTTTTT
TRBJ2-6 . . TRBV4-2 CASSQERESSGANVLTF TGTGCCAGCAGCCAAGAGCGGGAAAGCTCTGGGGCCAACGTCCTGACTTTC
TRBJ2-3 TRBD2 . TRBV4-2 CASSQAGVTDTQYF TGTGCCAGCAGCCAGGCGGGGGTAACAGATACGCAGTATTTT
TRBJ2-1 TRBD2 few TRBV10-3 CASELAGAYNEQFF TGTGCCAGCGAACTAGCGGGGGCCTACAATGAGCAGTTCTTC
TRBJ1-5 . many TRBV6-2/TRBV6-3 CASDGAGMAQPQHF TGTGCCAGCGATGGGGCAGGGATGGCTCAGCCCCAGCATTTT
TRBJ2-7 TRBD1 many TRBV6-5 CASSYGAGGGTYEQYF TGTGCCAGCAGTTACGGGGCAGGGGGTGGAACCTACGAGCAGTACTTC
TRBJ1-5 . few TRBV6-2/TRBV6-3 CASSYGEGYSNQPQHF TGTGCCAGCAGTTACGGGGAGGGGTATAGCAATCAGCCCCAGCATTTT
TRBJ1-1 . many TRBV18 CASSPGREAFF TGTGCCAGCTCACCCGGTCGAGAAGCTTTCTTT
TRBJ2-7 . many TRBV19 CASSWALTYEQYF TGTGCCAGTAGCTGGGCTCTTACCTACGAGCAGTACTTC
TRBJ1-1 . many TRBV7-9 CASSLVTNTEAFF TGTGCCAGCAGTTTAGTGACGAACACTGAAGCTTTCTTT
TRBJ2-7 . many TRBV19 CASSISGSSYEQYF TGTGCCAGTAGTATAAGTGGCAGCTCCTACGAGCAGTACTTC
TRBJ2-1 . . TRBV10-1 CASSRGRNEQFF TGCGCCAGCAGTCGGGGGCGGAATGAGCAGTTCTTC
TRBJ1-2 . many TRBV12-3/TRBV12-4 CASSWGGTVVNNYGYTF TGTGCCAGCAGTTGGGGCGGGACGGTGGTAAATAACTATGGCTACACCTTC
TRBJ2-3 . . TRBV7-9 CASSFGIDTQYF TGTGCCAGCAGCTTCGGAATAGATACGCAGTATTTT
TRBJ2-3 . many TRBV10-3 CAIRGGAGTDTQYF TGTGCCATCCGCGGGGGCGCAGGCACAGATACGCAGTATTTT
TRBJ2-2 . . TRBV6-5 CASSYSPGNTGELFF TGTGCCAGCAGTTACTCTCCTGGAAACACCGGGGAGCTGTTTTTT
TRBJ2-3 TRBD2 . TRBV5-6 CASSTGLAGLSYTQYF TGTGCCAGCAGCACCGGACTAGCGGGGCTTAGCTATACGCAGTATTTT
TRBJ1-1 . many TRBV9 CASSRQDYTEAFF TGTGCCAGCAGTAGACAGGACTACACTGAAGCTTTCTTT
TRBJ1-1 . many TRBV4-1 CASSQDRTNTEAFF TGCGCCAGCAGTCAGGACAGAACTAACACTGAAGCTTTCTTT
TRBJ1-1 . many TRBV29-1 CSGVNTEAFF TGCAGCGGAGTGAACACTGAAGCTTTCTTT
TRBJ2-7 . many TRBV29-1 CSVEGSTSFYEQYF TGCAGCGTTGAAGGGTCCACTAGCTTCTACGAGCAGTACTTC
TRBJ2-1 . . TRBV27 CASSLWGLLPSNEQFF TGTGCCAGCAGTTTATGGGGACTGCTGCCCAGCAATGAGCAGTTCTTC
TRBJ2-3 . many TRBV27 CASSLSGTDTQYF TGTGCCAGCAGTTTAAGTGGCACAGATACGCAGTATTTT
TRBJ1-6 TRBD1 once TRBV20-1 CSVSTGTSPLHF TGCAGTGTTTCGACAGGGACTTCACCCCTCCACTTT
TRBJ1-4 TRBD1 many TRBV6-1 CASSQPDRLNEKLFF TGTGCCAGCAGTCAGCCGGACAGGCTTAATGAAAAACTGTTTTTT
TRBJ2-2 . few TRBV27 CASSLSGRTVPNTGELFF TGTGCCAGCAGTTTATCCGGCAGGACGGTCCCTAACACCGGGGAGCTGTTTTTT
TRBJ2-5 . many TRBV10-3 CAISVPRGETQYF TGTGCCATCAGTGTACCCCGAGGGGAGACCCAGTACTTC
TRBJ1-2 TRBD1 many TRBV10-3 CAIRDGTGTNYGYTF TGTGCCATCAGAGACGGGACAGGGACTAACTATGGCTACACCTTC
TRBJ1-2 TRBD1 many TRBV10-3 CAITETGVLGYTF TGTGCCATCACCGAGACAGGGGTGTTGGGCTACACCTTC
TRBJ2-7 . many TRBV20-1 CSARDLEGSRTYEQYF TGCAGTGCTAGAGATCTGGAGGGGTCAAGAACCTACGAGCAGTACTTC
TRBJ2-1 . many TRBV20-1 CSARDIRSGRYNEQFF TGCAGTGCTAGAGATATCAGAAGCGGGCGTTACAATGAGCAGTTCTTC
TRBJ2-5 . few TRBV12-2 CASRQVTDEETQYF TGTGCAAGTCGCCAAGTAACAGACGAAGAGACCCAGTACTTC
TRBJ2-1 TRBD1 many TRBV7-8 CASSPPGTGQNEQFF TGTGCCAGCAGCCCCCCCGGGACAGGGCAGAATGAGCAGTTCTTC
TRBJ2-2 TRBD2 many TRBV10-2 CASMGGVDTGELFF TGCGCCAGCATGGGGGGGGTTGATACCGGGGAGCTGTTTTTT
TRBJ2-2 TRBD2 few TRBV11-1 CAITGKLAGGIGHTGELFF TGTGCCATAACAGGGAAGCTAGCGGGAGGAATCGGGCACACCGGGGAGCTGTTTTTT
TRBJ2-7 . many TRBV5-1 CASSLEVNAYYEQYF TGCGCCAGCAGCTTGGAAGTTAATGCATACTACGAGCAGTACTTC